One and the same sample provided the 18 T cell receptor beta chains below, sequenced in a study of blood T cell repertoires in COVID-19. The protocol was immunoSEQ multiplex PCR, while the TCRdb copy is restricted to in-frame clones and leaves out a portion. This sample has some 200,000 clones; 80% to 90% occur once, and the top ten carry under 11%. The sequenced material came from peripheral blood. These TCRs come from a woman of 80 years or more with acute or convalescent COVID-19.

The chain is built from TRBV12-5 and TRBJ2-7; TRBD2 matches 9 bases. J lost 0 bases, V lost 2 bases, and 5 bases had no gene match. Germline CDR1 is LGHNT and CDR2 is FRNRAP. CDR3 length: 16 residues. In DNA, the CDR3 is TGTGCTAGTGGTTTGCCGACTAGCGGATACTCCTACGAGCAGTACTTC. Amino acid sequence: CASGLPTSGYSYEQYF.

The chain has TRBV7-2 and TRBJ2-5; 9 bases line up with TRBD2. The CDR3 extends over 12 amino acids. Unmatched junction bases numbered 0, after V lost 5 bases and J lost 5 bases. Germline CDR1 and CDR2: SGHTA and FQGNSA. CDR3 sequence: CASSGLAETQYF. CDR3 DNA sequence: TGTGCCAGCAGCGGACTAGCGGAGACCCAGTACTTC.

The V gene is TRBV28, the J gene TRBJ2-7; 7 nucleotides line up with TRBD1. V lost 11 bases, J lost 4 bases, and 8 bases stayed unmatched. Germline assignment: CDR1 MDHEN and CDR2 SYDVKM. The CDR3 length is 12 residues. CDR3 sequence: CAVWDSYYEQYF. CDR3 nucleotide sequence: TGTGCCGTGTGGGACAGCTATTACGAGCAGTACTTC.

J is TRBJ1-4 and V is TRBV19; the match to TRBD1 covers 7 bases. V trimming: 6 bases; J trimming: 7 bases; junction bases outside the gene matches: 5. The CDR3 runs 13 residues. CDR1 LNHDA and CDR2 SQIVND come from the germline V gene (reference sequence). The CDR3 region has the DNA TGTGCCAGTAGCCTCCAGGGGGGTGAAAAACTGTTTTTT. Its protein product is CASSLQGGEKLFF.

The rearrangement uses TRBV2 and TRBJ2-1; weak D call: TRBD1 (6 bases). The CDR3 has 14 residues. The ends were cut back, 10 bases at V and 10 bases at J, with 23 bases in the middle. The germline gives CDR1 SNHLY, CDR2 FYNNEI. CDR3: CAIKPDTGIGEQFF. The CDR3 nucleotides are TGTGCCATCAAACCCGACACAGGGATTGGGGAGCAGTTCTTC.

The chain is built from TRBV29-1 and TRBJ1-1, with D possibly being TRBD1 (5 bases). Germline CDR1 SQVTM, CDR2 ANQGSEA. The CDR3 loop spans 16 amino acids. The V end lost 0 bases, the J end lost 1 base, and 15 bases lay between the germline ends. Here the CDR3 DNA reads TGCAGCGTTGAAGACAGGGCCGTTCAAACGAACACTGAAGCTTTCTTT. Amino acid sequence: CSVEDRAVQTNTEAFF.

Of note for this clone: Other DNA sequences of this sample code for an identical CDR3. J is TRBJ1-2 and V is TRBV28, with a weak D call TRBD1 (6 bases). The CDR3 consists of 13 residues. Trimming took 2 bases from V and 4 from J, leaving 8 bases between them. Germline loops: CDR1 MDHEN, CDR2 SYDVKM. The chain's CDR3 is CASSLQGGYGYTF. In DNA form, the CDR3 reads TGTGCCAGCAGTTTACAAGGGGGCTATGGCTACACCTTC.

V is TRBV6-5 and J is TRBJ1-2; TRBD1 matches 7 bases. The germline V gene encodes CDR1 MNHEY and CDR2 SVGAGI. J lost 4 bases, V lost 0 bases, and 2 bases had no gene match. The CDR3 has 14 amino acids. The CDR3 sequence is CASSYSTGFYGYTF. DNA of the CDR3: TGTGCCAGCAGTTACTCGACAGGGTTCTATGGCTACACCTTC.

The V gene is TRBV12-5, the J gene TRBJ1-2; D uncertain. Germline lookup yields CDR1 LGHNT and CDR2 FRNRAP. V was cut by 0 bases and J by 10 bases, with 9 bases left in between. The CDR3 has 12 residues. This chain's CDR3 is CASGLVPGPYTF. The CDR3 DNA follows: TGTGCTAGTGGTTTGGTACCGGGTCCCTACACCTTC.

In its sample, this clone was seen once. This chain joins TRBV6-2 or TRBV6-3 and TRBJ1-2; no clear D gene. Looked up from germline, CDR1 is MNHEY and CDR2 is SVGEGT. Trimming took off 0 bases at V and 7 bases at J, with 15 bases between the two ends. The CDR3 is 15 residues long. In DNA, the CDR3 is TGTGCCAGCAGTTACTCTGGAGACCCTTATGGTGGCTACACCTTC. This sequence encodes CASSYSGDPYGGYTF.

There are a few counts of this clone. The chain combines TRBV6-6 with TRBJ2-1; the D gene is possibly TRBD1 (5 bases). Trimming left V 2 bases short and J 2 bases short, with 13 bases between. This CDR3 comprises 16 residues. CDR1 and CDR2 (germline): MNHNY, SVGAGI (reference sequence). CDR3 nucleotides: TGTGCCAGCAGTTACCGTCCAGGGATGGCCTACAATGAGCAGTTCTTC. It is translated as CASSYRPGMAYNEQFF.

The chain recombines TRBV19 with TRBJ2-3, with 7 bases that match TRBD2. V trimming: 1 base; J trimming: 3 bases; junction bases outside the gene matches: 4. The CDR3 totals 15 residues. Germline lookup yields CDR1 LNHDA and CDR2 SQIVND (reference sequence). CDR3 DNA sequence: TGTGCCAGTAGTATAGCGGCGGGGGTTACAGATACGCAGTATTTT. Its translation: CASSIAAGVTDTQYF.

This chain's CDR3 is CAIRQGEGGYTF. The DNA for the CDR3 is TGTGCCATACGACAAGGGGAAGGCGGCTACACCTTC. This chain links TRBV6-5 with TRBJ1-2; possible D gene TRBD1, 5 bases. Trimming pared 10 bases from V and 8 bases from J, leaving 17 bases between. The CDR3 extends over 12 amino acids. Germline CDR1 is MNHEY and CDR2 is SVGAGI.

This clone was counted a single time. V and J are TRBV25-1 and TRBJ1-1; no clear D gene. Per germline, CDR1 MGHDK and CDR2 SYGVNS. V dropped 3 bases and J dropped 1 base, with 12 bases sitting between them. This CDR3 spans 15 amino acids. CDR3 protein: CASSDTTLPNTEAFF. DNA for the CDR3: TGTGCCAGCAGTGATACCACTCTACCGAACACTGAAGCTTTCTTT. The variable domain in full, with the rest retrieved from reference TRBV25-1 and TRBJ1-1, is EADIYQTPRYLVIGTGKKITLECSQTMGHDKMYWYQQDPGMELHLIHYSYGVNSTEKGDLSSESTVSRIRTEHFPLTLESARPSHTSQYLCASSDTTLPNTEAFFGQGTRLTVV.

V is TRBV2 and J is TRBJ2-1, with D perhaps matching TRBD2 (6 bases). The ends were cut back, 0 bases at V and 9 bases at J, with 12 bases in the middle. The CDR3 runs 14 residues. Germline CDR1 is SNHLY and CDR2 is FYNNEI. CDR3 amino acids: CASSEALTGGEQFF. CDR3 nucleotides: TGTGCCAGCAGTGAAGCCCTTACCGGGGGTGAGCAGTTCTTC.

J is TRBJ1-5 and V is TRBV6-2 or TRBV6-3; tentatively, D is TRBD1 (5 bases). The CDR3 runs to 15 residues. From germline, CDR1 is MNHEY and CDR2 SVGEGT. V was cut by 0 bases and J by 7 bases, with 13 bases left in between. CDR3 amino acids: CASSYSGGNGQPQHF. The CDR3 DNA is TGTGCCAGCAGTTACTCGGGGGGAAACGGGCAGCCCCAGCATTTT.

The chain carries TRBV6-2 or TRBV6-3 and TRBJ1-6, with D possibly being TRBD1 (5 bases). Trimming took off 5 bases at V and 7 bases at J, with 12 bases between the two ends. Germline assignment: CDR1 MNHEY and CDR2 SVGEGT. The CDR3 spans 14 residues. Written as DNA, the CDR3 is TGTGCCAGCAGTCCGCGGGACTGGAATTCACCCCTCCACTTT. Encoded protein: CASSPRDWNSPLHF.

The chain links TRBV7-2 to TRBJ2-3, with 8 positions matching TRBD2. Per the germline V gene, CDR1 is SGHTA and CDR2 is FQGNSA. The CDR3 contains 15 residues. V lost 5 bases and J lost 4; bases outside the gene matches: 8. The CDR3 region has the DNA TGTGCCAGCAGCCCTGGACTAGCAGGGCCAGATACGCAGTATTTT. Protein sequence: CASSPGLAGPDTQYF. The full variable domain, in which reference TRBV7-2 and TRBJ2-3 provide the parts outside the CDR3, is GAGVSQSPSNKVTEKGKDVELRCDPISGHTALYWYRQSLGQGLEFLIYFQGNSAPDKSGLPSDRFSAERTGGSVSTLTIQRTQQEDSAVYLCASSPGLAGPDTQYFGPGTRLTVL.